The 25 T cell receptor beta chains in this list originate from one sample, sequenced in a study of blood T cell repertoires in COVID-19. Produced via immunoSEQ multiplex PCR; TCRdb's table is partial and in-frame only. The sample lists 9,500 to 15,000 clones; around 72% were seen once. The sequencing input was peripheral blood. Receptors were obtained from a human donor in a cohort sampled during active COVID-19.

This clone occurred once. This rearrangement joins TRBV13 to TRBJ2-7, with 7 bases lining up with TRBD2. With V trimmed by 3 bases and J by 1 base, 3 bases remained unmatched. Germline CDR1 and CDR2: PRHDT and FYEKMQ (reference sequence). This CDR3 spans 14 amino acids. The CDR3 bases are TGTGCCAGCAGCTTCCGGGGGGTATCCTACGAGCAGTACTTC. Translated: CASSFRGVSYEQYF.

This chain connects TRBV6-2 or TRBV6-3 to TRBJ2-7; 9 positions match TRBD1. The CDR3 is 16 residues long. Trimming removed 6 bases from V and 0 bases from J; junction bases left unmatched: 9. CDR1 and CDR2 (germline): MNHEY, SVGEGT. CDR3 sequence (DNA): TGTGCCAGCAGCCCTCGGACAGGGGCGAGCTCCTACGAGCAGTACTTC. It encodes CASSPRTGASSYEQYF.

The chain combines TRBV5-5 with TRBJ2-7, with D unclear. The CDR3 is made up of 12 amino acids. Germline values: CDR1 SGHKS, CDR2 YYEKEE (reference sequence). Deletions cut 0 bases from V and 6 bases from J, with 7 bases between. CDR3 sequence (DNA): TGTGCCAGCAGCTTGGCTGGCAGCGAGCAGTACTTC. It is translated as CASSLAGSEQYF.

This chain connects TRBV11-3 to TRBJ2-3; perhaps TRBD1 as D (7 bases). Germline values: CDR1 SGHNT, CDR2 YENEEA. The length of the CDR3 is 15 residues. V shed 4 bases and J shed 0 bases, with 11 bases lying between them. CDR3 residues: CASSSQGRSTDTQYF. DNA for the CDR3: TGTGCCAGCAGCTCACAGGGGAGGAGCACAGATACGCAGTATTTT.

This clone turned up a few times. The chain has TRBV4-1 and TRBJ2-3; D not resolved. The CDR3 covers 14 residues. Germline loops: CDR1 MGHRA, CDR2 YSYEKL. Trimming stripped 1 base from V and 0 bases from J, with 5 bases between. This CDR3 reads CASSQALSTDTQYF. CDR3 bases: TGCGCCAGCAGCCAAGCCCTTAGCACAGATACGCAGTATTTT.

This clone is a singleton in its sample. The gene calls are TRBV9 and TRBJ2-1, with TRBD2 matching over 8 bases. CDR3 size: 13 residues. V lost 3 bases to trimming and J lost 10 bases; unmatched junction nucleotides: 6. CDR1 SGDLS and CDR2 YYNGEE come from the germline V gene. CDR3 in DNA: TGTGCCAGCAGCGCAGTAGGACTAGCAGAGCAGTTCTTC. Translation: CASSAVGLAEQFF. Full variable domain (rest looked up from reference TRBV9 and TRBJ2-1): DSGVTQTPKHLITATGQRVTLRCSPRSGDLSVYWYQQSLDQGLQFLIQYYNGEERAKGNILERFSAQQFPDLHSELNLSSLELGDSALYFCASSAVGLAEQFFGPGTRLTVL.

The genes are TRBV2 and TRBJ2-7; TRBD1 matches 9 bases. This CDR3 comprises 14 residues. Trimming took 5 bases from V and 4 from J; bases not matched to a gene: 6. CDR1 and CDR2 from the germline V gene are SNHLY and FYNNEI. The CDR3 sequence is CASSRGQGRYEQYF. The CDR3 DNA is TGTGCCAGCAGTCGTGGACAGGGGAGATACGAGCAGTACTTC.

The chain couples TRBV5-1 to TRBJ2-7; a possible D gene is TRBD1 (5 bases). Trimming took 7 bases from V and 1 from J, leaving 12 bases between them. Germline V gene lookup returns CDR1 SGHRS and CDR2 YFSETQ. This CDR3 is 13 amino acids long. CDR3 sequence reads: CASGKGLSYEQYF. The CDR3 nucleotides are TGCGCCAGCGGGAAGGGGCTTTCCTACGAGCAGTACTTC.

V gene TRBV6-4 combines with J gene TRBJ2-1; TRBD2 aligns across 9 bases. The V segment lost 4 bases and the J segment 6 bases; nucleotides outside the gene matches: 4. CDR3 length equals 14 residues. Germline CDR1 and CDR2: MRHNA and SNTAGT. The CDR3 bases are TGTGCCAGCAGTGCCCAGACTAGCGGCAATGAGCAGTTCTTC. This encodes CASSAQTSGNEQFF.

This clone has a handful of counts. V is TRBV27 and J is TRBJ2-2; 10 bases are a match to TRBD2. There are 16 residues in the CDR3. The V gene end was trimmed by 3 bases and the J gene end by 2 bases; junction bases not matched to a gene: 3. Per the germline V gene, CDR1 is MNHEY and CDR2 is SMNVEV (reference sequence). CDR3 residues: CASSFLAGVNTGELFF. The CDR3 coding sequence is TGTGCCAGCAGTTTCCTAGCGGGAGTAAACACCGGGGAGCTGTTTTTT.

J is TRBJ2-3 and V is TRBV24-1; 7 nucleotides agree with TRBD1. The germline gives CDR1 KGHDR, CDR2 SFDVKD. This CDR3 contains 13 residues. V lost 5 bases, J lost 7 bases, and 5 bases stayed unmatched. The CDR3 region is CATSGPGQNTQYF. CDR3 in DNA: TGTGCCACCAGTGGCCCGGGACAGAATACGCAGTATTTT.

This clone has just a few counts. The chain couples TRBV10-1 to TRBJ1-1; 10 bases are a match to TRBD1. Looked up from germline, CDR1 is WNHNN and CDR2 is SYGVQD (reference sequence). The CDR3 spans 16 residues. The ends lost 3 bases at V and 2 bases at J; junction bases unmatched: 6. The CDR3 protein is CASSEAGTGVNTEAFF. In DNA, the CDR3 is TGCGCCAGCAGTGAAGCCGGGACAGGGGTTAACACTGAAGCTTTCTTT.

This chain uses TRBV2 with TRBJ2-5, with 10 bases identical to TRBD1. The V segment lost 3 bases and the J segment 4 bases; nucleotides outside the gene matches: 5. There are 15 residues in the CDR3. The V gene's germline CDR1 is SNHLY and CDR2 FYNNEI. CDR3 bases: TGTGCCAGCAGTGAGAGTCGGACAGGGGGAGAGACCCAGTACTTC. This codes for CASSESRTGGETQYF.

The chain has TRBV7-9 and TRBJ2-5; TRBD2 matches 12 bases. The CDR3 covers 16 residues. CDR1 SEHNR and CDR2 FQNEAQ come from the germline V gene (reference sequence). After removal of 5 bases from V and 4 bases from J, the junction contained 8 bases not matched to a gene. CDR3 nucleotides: TGTGCCAGCAGCCCCAGACTAGCGGGGGACGGAGAGACCCAGTACTTC. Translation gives CASSPRLAGDGETQYF.

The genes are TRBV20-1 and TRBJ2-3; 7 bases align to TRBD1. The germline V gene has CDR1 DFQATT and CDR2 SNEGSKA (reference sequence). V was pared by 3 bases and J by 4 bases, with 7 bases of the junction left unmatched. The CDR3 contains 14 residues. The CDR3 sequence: CSASKGQKADTQYF. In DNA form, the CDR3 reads TGCAGTGCTAGTAAGGGACAGAAGGCAGATACGCAGTATTTT.

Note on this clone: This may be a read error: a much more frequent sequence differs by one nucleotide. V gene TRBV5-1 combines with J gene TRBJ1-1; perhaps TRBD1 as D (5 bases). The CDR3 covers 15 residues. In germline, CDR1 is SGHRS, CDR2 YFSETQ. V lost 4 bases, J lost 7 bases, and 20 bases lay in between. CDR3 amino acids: CASSPGRGLGIEAFF. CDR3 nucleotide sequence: TGCGCCAGCAGCCCCGGAAGGGGTCTTGGCATTGAAGCTTTCTTT.

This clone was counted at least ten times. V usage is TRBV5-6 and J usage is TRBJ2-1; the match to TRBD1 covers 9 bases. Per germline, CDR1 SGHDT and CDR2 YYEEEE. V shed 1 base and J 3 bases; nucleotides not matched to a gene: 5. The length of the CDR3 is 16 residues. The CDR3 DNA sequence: TGTGCCAGCAGCTTGTGGGGGGACAGGGACTACAATGAGCAGTTCTTC. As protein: CASSLWGDRDYNEQFF.

The CDR3 protein is CASSLIGGRSYNEQFF. The CDR3 coding sequence is TGTGCCAGCAGCTTGATAGGGGGCCGATCGTACAATGAGCAGTTCTTC. The rearrangement uses TRBV5-6 and TRBJ2-1; 7 nucleotides line up with TRBD1. Germline V lookup: CDR1 SGHDT, CDR2 YYEEEE. With V trimmed by 1 base and J by 4 bases, 8 bases remained unmatched. The CDR3 loop spans 16 amino acids.

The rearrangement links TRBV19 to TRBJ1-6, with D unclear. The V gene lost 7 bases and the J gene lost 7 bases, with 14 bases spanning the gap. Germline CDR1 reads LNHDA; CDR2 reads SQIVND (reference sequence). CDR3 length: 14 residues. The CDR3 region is CASIGRERNSPLHF. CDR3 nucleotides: TGTGCCAGTATCGGCCGGGAGAGAAATTCACCCCTCCACTTT.

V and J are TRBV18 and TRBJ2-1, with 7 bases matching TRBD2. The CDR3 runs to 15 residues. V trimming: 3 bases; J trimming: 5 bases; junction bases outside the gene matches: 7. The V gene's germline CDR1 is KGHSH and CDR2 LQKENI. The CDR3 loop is CASSPLGGRDNEQFF. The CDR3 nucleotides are TGTGCCAGCTCACCCTTGGGCGGGAGAGACAATGAGCAGTTCTTC.

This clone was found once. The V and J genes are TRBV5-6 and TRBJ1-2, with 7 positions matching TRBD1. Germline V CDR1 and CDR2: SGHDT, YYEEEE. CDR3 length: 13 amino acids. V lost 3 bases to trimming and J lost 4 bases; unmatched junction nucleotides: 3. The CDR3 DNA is TGTGCCAGCAGCTCCGGGACAGCCTATGGCTACACCTTC. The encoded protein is CASSSGTAYGYTF.

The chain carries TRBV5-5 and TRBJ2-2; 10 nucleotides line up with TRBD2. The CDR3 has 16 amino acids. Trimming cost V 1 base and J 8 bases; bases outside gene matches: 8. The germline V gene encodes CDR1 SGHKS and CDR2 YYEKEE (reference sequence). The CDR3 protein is CASSLSSGGQRGELFF. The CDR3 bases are TGTGCCAGCAGCTTGTCTAGCGGGGGACAAAGGGGGGAGCTGTTTTTT.

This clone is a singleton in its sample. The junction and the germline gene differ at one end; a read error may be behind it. The CDR3 region is CASSDGSYSDTQYF. Written as DNA, the CDR3 is TGTGCTAGCAGCGACGGGAGCTACTCAGATACGCAGTATTTT. The chain combines TRBV7-7 with TRBJ2-3; TRBD2 might be the D (6 bases). There are 14 residues in the CDR3. The V gene's germline CDR1 is SSHAT and CDR2 FNYEAQ (reference sequence).

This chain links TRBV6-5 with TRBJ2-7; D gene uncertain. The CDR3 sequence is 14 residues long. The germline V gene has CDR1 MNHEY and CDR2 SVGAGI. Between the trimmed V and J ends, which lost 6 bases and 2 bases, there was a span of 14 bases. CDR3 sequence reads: CASSLDSATYEQYF. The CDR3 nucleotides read TGTGCCAGCAGCCTCGATAGTGCGACCTACGAGCAGTACTTC.

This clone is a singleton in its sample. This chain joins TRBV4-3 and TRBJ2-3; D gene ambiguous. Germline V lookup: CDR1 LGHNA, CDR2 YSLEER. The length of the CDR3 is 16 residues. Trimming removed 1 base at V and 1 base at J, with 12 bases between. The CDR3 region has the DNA TGCGCCAGCAGCCAAGGAGAGAATTACCGCACAGATACGCAGTATTTT. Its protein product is CASSQGENYRTDTQYF.